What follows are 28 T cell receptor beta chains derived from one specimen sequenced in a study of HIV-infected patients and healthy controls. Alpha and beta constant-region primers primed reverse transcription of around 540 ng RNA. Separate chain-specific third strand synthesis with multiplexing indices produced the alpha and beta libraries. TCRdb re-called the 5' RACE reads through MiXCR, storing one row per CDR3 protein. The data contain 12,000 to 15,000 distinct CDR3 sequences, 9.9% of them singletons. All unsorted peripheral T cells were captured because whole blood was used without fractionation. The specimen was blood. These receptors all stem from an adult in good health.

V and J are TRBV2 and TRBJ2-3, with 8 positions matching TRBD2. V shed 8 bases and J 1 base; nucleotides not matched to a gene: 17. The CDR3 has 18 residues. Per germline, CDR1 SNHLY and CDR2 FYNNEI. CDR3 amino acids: CASDMITSGSSRTDTQYF. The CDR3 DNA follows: TGTGCCAGCGATATGATTACGAGCGGGAGTTCGCGCACAGATACGCAGTATTTT.

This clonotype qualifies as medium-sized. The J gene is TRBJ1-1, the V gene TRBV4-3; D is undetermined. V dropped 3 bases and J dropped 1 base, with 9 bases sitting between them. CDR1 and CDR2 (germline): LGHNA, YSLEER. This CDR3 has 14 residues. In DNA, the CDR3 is TGCGCCAGCAGCCAGGCTAGAGGGAACACTGAAGCTTTCTTT. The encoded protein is CASSQARGNTEAFF.

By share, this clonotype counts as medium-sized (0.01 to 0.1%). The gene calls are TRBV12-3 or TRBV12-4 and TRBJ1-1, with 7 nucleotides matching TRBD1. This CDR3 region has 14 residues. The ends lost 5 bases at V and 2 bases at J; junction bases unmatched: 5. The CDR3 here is CASSPRQGNTEAFF. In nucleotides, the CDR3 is TGTGCCAGCAGTCCCCGACAGGGAAACACTGAAGCTTTCTTT.

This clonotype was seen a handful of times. Written as DNA, the CDR3 is TGTGCCAGCAGTTTAAACCAGGGTGGGGGTTTAACCCAGTACTTC. As protein: CASSLNQGGGLTQYF. The chain employs TRBV12-3 or TRBV12-4 and TRBJ2-5; TRBD1 or TRBD2 may be the D gene (5 bases each). The CDR3 runs to 15 residues. The V end lost 2 bases, the J end lost 8 bases, and 18 bases lay between the germline ends.

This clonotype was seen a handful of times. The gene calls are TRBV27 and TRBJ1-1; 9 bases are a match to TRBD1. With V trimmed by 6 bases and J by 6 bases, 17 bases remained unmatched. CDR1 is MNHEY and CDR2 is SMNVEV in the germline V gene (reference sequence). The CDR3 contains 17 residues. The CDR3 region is CASRYTGRNRGLAEAFF. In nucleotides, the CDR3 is TGTGCCAGCAGATACACGGGACGCAACAGGGGGCTAGCTGAAGCTTTCTTT.

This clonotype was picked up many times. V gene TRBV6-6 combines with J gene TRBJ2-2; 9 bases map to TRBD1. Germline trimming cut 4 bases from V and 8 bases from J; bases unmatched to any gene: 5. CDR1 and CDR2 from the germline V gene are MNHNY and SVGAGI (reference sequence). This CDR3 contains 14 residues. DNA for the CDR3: TGTGCCAGCAGTTTCCGGGACAGGGTTGGGGAGCTGTTTTTT. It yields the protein CASSFRDRVGELFF.

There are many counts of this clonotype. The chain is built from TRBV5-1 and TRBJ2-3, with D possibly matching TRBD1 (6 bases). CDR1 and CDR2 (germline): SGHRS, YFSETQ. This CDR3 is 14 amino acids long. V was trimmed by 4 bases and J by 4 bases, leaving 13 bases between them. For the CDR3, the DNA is TGCGCCAGCAGCGGGGGACAACTCGCAGATACGCAGTATTTT. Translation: CASSGGQLADTQYF.

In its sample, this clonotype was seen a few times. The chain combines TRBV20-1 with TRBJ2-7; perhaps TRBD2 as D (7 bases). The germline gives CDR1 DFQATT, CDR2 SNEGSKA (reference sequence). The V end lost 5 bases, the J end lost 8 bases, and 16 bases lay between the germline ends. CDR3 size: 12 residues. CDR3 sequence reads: CSARAGARKQYF. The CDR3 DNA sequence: TGCAGTGCTCGGGCGGGGGCCCGAAAGCAGTACTTC.

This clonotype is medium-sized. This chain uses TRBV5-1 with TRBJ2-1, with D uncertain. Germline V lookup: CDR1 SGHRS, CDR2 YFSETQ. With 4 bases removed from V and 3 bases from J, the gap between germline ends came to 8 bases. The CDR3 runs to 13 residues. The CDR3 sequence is CASSTPVYNEQFF. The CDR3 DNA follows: TGCGCCAGCAGCACCCCCGTCTACAATGAGCAGTTCTTC.

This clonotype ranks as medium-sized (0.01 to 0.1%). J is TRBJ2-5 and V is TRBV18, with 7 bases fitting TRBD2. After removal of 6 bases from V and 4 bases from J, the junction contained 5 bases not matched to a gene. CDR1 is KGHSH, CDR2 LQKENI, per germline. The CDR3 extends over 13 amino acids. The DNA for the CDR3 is TGTGCCAGCTCCATCCGACTAGCAGAGACCCAGTACTTC. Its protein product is CASSIRLAETQYF.

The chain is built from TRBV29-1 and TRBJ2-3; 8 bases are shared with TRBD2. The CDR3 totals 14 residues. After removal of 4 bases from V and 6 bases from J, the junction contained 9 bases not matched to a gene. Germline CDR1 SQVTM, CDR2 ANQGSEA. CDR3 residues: CSVADGGEVDTQYF. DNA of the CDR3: TGCAGCGTTGCCGACGGGGGGGAGGTGGATACGCAGTATTTT.

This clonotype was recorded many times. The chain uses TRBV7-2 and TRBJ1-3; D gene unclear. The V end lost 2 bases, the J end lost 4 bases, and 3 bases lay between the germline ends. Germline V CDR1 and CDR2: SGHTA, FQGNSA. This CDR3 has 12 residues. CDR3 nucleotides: TGTGCCAGCAGCTTACCGGGAAACACCATATATTTT. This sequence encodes CASSLPGNTIYF.

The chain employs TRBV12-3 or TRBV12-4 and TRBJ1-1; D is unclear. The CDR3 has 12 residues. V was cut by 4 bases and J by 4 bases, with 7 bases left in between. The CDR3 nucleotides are TGTGCCAGCAGTTCCTTCGTCACTGAAGCTTTCTTT. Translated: CASSSFVTEAFF.

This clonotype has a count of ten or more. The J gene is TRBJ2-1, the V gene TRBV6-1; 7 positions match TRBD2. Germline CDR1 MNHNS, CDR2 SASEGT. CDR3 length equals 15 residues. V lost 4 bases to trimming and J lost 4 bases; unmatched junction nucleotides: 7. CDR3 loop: CASSVSWEGYNEQFF. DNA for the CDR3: TGTGCCAGCAGTGTTTCTTGGGAGGGTTACAATGAGCAGTTCTTC.

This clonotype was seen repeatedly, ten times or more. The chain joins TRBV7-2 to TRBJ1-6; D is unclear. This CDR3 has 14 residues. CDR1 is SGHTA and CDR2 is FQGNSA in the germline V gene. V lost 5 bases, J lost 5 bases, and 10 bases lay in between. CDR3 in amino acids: CASSAGSNNSPLHF. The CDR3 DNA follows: TGTGCCAGCAGCGCTGGAAGCAATAATTCACCCCTCCACTTT. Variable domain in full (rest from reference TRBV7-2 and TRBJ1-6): GAGVSQSPSNKVTEKGKDVELRCDPISGHTALYWYRQSLGQGLEFLIYFQGNSAPDKSGLPSDRFSAERTGGSVSTLTIQRTQQEDSAVYLCASSAGSNNSPLHFGNGTRLTVT.

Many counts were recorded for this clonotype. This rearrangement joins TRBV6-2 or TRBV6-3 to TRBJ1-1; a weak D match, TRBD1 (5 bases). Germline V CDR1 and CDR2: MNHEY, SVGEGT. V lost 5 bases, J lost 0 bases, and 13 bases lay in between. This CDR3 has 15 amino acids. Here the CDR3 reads CASSNHRSLNTEAFF. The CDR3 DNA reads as TGTGCCAGCAGTAATCACAGGAGTTTGAACACTGAAGCTTTCTTT.

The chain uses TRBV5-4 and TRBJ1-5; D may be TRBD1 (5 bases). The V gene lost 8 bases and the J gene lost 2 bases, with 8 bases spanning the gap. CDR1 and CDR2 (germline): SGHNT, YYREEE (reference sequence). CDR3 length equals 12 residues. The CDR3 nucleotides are TGTGCCAGGCAGGGTGGCAATCAGCCCCAGCATTTT. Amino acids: CARQGGNQPQHF.

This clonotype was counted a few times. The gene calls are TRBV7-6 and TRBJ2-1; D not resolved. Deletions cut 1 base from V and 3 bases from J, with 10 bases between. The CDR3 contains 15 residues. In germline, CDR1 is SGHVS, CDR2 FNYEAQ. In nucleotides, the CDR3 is TGTGCCAGCAGCTTAGATCCCTACCTCTACAATGAGCAGTTCTTC. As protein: CASSLDPYLYNEQFF.

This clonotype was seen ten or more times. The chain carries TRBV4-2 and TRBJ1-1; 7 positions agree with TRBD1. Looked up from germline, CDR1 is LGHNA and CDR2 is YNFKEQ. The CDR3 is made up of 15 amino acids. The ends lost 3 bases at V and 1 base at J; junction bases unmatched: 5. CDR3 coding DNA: TGTGCCAGCAGCCAGGCCGGGACAGAGAACACTGAAGCTTTCTTT. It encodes CASSQAGTENTEAFF.

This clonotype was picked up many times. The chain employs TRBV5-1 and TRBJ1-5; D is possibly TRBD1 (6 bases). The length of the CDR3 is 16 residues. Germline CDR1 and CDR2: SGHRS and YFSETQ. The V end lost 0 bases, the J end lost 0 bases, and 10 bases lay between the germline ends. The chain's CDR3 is CASSLEGGSSNQPQHF. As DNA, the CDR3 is TGCGCCAGCAGCTTGGAAGGGGGATCTAGCAATCAGCCCCAGCATTTT.

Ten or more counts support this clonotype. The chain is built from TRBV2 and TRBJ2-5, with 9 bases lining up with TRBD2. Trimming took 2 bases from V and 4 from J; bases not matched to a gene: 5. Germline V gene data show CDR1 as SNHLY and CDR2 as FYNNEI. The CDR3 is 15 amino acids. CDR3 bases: TGTGCCAGCAGTGAATCTAGCGGGGCACCAGAGACCCAGTACTTC. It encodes CASSESSGAPETQYF.

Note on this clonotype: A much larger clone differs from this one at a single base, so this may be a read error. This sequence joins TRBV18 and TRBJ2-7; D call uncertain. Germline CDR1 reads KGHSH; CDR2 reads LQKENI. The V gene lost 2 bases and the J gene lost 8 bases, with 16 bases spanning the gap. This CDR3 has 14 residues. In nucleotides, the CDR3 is TGTGCCAGCTCACCAACAGAAACGAGAAAGAAGCAGTACTTC. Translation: CASSPTETRKKQYF.

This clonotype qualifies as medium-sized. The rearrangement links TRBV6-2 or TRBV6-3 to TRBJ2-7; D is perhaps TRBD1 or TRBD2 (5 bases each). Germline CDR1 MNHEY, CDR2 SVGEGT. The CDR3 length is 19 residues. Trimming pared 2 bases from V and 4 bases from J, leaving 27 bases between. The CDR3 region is CASSYGLPGRQKFVYEQYF. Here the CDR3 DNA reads TGTGCCAGCAGTTACGGGCTTCCGGGACGCCAAAAGTTCGTTTACGAGCAGTACTTC.

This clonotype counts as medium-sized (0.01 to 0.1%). The CDR3 is CSARDRSSGTYEQYF. The CDR3 bases are TGCAGTGCTAGAGATCGGAGTAGCGGGACCTACGAGCAGTACTTC. V is TRBV20-1 and J is TRBJ2-7, with TRBD2 identical over 8 bases. V lost 0 bases and J lost 2; bases outside the gene matches: 6. The CDR3 consists of 15 residues. Looked up from germline, CDR1 is DFQATT and CDR2 is SNEGSKA (reference sequence).

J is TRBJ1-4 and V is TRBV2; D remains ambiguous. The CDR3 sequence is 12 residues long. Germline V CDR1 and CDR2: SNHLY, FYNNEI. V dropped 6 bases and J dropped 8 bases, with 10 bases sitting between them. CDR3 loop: CASSLAYEKLFF. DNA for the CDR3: TGTGCCAGCAGCCTGGCTTACGAAAAACTGTTTTTT. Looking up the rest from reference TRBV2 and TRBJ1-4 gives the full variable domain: EPEVTQTPSHQVTQMGQEVILRCVPISNHLYFYWYRQILGQKVEFLVSFYNNEISEKSEIFDDQFSVERPDGSNFTLKIRSTKLEDSAMYFCASSLAYEKLFFGSGTQLSVL.

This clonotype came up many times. The CDR3 nucleotides read TGTGCCAGCAGTGAGATGGACAGGTTCACTGAAGCTTTCTTT. This sequence encodes CASSEMDRFTEAFF. The rearrangement joins TRBV25-1 to TRBJ1-1, with TRBD1 identical over 7 bases. Trimming cost V 3 bases and J 4 bases; bases outside gene matches: 5. Germline V gives CDR1 MGHDK, CDR2 SYGVNS. The CDR3 is 14 amino acids.

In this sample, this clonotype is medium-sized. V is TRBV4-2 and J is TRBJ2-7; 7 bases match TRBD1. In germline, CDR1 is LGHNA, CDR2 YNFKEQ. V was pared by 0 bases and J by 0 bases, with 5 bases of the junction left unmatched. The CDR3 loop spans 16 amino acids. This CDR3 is CASSQDLGGLSYEQYF. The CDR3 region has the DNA TGTGCCAGCAGCCAAGATTTAGGGGGCCTCTCCTACGAGCAGTACTTC.

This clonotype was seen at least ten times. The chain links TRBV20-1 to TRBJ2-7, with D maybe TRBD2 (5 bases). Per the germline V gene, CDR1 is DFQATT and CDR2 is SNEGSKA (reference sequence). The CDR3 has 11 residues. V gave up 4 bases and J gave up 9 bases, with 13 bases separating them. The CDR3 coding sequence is TGCAGTGCTACGGGGAAGCTCGTGCAGTACTTC. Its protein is CSATGKLVQYF.